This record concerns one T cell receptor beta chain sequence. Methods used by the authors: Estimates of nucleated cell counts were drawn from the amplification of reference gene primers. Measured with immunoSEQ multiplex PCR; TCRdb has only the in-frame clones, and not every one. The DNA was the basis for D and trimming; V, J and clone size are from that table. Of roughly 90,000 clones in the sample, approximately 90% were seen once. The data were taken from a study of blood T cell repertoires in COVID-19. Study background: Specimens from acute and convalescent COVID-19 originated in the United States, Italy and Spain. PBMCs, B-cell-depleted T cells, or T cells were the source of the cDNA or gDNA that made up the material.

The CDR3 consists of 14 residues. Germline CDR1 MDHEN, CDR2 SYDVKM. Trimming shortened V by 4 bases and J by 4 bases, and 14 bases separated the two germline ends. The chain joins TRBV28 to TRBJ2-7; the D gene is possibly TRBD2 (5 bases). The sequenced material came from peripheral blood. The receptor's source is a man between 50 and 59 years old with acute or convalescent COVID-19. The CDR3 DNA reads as TGTGCCAGCAGTTCTCCTAGCATGCGTTACGAGCAGTACTTC. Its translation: CASSSPSMRYEQYF.